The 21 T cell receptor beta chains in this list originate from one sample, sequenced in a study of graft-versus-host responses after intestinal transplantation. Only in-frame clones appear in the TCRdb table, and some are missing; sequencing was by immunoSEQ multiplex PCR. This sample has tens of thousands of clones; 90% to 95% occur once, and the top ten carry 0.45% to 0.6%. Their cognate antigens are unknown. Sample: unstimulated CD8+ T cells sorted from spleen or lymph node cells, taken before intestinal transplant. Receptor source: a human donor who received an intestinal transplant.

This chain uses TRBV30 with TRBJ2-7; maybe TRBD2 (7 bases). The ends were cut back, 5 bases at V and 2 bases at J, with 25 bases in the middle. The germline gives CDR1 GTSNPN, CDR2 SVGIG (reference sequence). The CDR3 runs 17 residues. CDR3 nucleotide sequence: TGTGCCTGGGTCGCGGGGGCACGCGTCGGAGACGCCTACGAGCAGTACTTC. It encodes CAWVAGARVGDAYEQYF.

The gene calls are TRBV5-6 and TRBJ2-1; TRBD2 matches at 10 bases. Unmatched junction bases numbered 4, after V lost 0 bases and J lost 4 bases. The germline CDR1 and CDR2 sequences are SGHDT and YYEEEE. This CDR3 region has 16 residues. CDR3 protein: CASSLVAGGPYNEQFF. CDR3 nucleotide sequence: TGTGCCAGCAGCTTGGTAGCGGGGGGACCATACAATGAGCAGTTCTTC. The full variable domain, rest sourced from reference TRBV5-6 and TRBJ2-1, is DAGVTQSPTHLIKTRGQQVTLRCSPKSGHDTVSWYQQALGQGPQFIFQYYEEEERQRGNFPDRFSGHQFPNYSSELNVNALLLGDSALYLCASSLVAGGPYNEQFFGPGTRLTVL.

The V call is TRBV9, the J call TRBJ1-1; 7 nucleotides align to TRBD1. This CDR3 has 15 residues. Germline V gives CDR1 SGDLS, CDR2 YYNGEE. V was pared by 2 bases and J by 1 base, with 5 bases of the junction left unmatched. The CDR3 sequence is CASSVGDSPNTEAFF. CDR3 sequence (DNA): TGTGCCAGCAGCGTTGGGGACAGCCCGAACACTGAAGCTTTCTTT.

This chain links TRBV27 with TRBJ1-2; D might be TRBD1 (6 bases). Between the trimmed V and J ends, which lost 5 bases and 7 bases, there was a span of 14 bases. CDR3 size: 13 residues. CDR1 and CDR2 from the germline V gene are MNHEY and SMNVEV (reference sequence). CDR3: CASSPGVYRGYTF. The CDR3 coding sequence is TGTGCCAGCAGTCCAGGGGTGTATCGTGGCTACACCTTC.

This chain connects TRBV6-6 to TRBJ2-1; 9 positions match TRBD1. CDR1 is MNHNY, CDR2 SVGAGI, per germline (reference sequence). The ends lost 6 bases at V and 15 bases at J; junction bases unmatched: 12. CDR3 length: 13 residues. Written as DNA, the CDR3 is TGTGCCAGCAGACCGGGACAGGGCGAAGGGGGGTTCTTC. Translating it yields CASRPGQGEGGFF.

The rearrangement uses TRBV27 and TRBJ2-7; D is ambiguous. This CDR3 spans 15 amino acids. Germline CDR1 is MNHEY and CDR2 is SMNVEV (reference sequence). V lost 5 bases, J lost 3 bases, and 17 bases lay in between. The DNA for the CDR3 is TGTGCCAGCAGTGTCACCCAGGTCCCAGGCTACGAGCAGTACTTC. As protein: CASSVTQVPGYEQYF.

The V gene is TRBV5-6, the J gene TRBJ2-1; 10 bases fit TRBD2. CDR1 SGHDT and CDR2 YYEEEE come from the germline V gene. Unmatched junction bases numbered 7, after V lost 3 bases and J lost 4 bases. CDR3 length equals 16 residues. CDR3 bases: TGTGCCAGCAGCTGGGAAACTAGCGGGGTTTACAATGAGCAGTTCTTC. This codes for CASSWETSGVYNEQFF.

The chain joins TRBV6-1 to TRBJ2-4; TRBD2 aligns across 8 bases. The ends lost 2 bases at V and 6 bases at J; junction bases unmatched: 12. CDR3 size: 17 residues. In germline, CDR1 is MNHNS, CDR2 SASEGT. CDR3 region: CASSEFNPAGVRNIQYF. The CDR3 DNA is TGTGCCAGCAGTGAATTTAATCCAGCGGGAGTTAGAAACATTCAGTACTTC.

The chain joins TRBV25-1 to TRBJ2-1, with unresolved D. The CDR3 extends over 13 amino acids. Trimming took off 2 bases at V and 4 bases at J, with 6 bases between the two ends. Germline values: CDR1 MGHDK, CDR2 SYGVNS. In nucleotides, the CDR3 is TGTGCCAGCAGTGAAGGCAATTACAATGAGCAGTTCTTC. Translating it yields CASSEGNYNEQFF.

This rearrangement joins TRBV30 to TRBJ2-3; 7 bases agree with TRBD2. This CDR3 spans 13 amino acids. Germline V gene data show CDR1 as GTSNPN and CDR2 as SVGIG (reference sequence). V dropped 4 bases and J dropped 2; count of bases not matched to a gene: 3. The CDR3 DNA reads TGTGCCTGGACGGCGGGGGTCACAGATACGCAGTATTTT. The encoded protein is CAWTAGVTDTQYF.

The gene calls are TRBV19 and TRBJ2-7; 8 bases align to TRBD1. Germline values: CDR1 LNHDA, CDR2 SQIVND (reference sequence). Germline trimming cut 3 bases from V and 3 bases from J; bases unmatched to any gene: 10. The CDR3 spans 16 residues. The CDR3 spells CASSIRTGRSHYEQYF. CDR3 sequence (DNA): TGTGCCAGTAGTATCCGGACAGGGAGAAGCCACTACGAGCAGTACTTC.

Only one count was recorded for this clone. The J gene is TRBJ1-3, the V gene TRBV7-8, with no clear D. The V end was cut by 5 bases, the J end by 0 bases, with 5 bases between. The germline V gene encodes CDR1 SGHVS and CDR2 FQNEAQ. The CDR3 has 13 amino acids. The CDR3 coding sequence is TGTGCCAGCAGCCAATCCTCTGGAAACACCATATATTTT. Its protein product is CASSQSSGNTIYF.

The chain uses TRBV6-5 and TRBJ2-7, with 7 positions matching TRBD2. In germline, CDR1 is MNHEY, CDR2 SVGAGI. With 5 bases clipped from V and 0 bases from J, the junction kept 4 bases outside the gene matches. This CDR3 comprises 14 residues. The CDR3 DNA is TGTGCCAGCAGTCTAGCGGAACTCTCCTACGAGCAGTACTTC. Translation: CASSLAELSYEQYF.

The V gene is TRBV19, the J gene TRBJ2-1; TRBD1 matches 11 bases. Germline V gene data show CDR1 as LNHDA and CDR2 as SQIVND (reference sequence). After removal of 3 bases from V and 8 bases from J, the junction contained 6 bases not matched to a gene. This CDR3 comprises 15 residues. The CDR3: CASSIGTGGQDEQFF. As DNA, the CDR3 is TGTGCCAGTAGTATCGGGACAGGGGGGCAGGATGAGCAGTTCTTC.

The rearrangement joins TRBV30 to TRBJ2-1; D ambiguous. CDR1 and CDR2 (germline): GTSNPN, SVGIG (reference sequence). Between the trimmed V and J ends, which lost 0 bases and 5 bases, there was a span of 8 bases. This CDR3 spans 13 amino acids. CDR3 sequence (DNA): TGTGCCTGGAGTGTGCTAACCAACAATGAGCAGTTCTTC. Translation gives CAWSVLTNNEQFF.

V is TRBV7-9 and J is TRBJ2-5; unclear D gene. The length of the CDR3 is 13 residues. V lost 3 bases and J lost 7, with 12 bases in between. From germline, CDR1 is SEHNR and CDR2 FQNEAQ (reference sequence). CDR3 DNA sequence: TGTGCCAGCAGCTTGCGCGGTTCGTGGACCCAGTACTTC. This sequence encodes CASSLRGSWTQYF.

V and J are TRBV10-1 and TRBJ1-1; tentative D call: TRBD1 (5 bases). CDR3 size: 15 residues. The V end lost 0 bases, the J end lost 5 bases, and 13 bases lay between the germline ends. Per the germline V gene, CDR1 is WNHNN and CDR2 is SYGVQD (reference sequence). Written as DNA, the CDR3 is TGCGCCAGCAGTGAGTCTTTGCAGGGATTTACTGAAGCTTTCTTT. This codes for CASSESLQGFTEAFF.

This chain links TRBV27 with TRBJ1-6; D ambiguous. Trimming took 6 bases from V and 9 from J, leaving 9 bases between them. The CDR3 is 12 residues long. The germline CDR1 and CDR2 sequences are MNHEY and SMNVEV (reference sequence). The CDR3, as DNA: TGTGCCAGCAGCAAAATCGGTTCACCCCTCCACTTT. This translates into CASSKIGSPLHF.

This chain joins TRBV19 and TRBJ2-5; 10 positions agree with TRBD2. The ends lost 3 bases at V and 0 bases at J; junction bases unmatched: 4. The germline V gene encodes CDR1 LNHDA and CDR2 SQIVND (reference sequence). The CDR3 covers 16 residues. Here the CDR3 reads CASSILAGEDQETQYF. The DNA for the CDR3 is TGTGCCAGTAGTATTCTAGCGGGGGAAGACCAAGAGACCCAGTACTTC.

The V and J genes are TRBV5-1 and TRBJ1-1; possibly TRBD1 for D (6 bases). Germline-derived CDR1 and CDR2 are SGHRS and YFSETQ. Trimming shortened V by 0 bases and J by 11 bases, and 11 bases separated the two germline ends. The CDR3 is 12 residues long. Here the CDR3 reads CASSLDRELAFF. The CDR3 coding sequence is TGCGCCAGCAGCTTGGACAGGGAATTGGCTTTCTTT.

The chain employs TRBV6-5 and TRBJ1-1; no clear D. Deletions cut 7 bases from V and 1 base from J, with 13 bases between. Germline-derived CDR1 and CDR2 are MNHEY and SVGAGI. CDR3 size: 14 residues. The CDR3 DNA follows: TGTGCCAGCATCAAAGACGGCGGGAACACTGAAGCTTTCTTT. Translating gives CASIKDGGNTEAFF.